The T cell receptor beta chain under discussion was sequenced for a study of T cells after yellow fever vaccination. 5'RACE template switching added a universal primer site and UMIs to TCR cDNA. TCRdb fed the 5' RACE reads into MiXCR, producing one record per CDR3 protein. The repertoire holds some 300,000 distinct CDR3 sequences, about 10% seen once, with about 3.7% in the top ten. A few counts support this clonotype. Its antigen is not known. Trimming left V 4 bases short and J 0 bases short, with 7 bases between. The CDR3 runs to 14 residues. Germline V gene lookup returns CDR1 SEHNR and CDR2 FQNEAQ (reference sequence). Overall study findings and caveats: In FACS-sorted repertoires, abundant clonotypes from the bulk population could appear as contaminants. Subsequent to the booster, the majority of primary-vaccination clones reappeared (around 97% CD4, 88% CD8). A weaker secondary response peaked on day 5, the primary on day 15.

The sample was CD4+ T cells sorted from PBMCs, taken 5 days after the yellow fever booster vaccination. The sequence was collected from a young man who received the YFV17D yellow fever vaccine. V gene TRBV7-9 combines with J gene TRBJ2-1; D is ambiguous. DNA for the CDR3: TGTGCCAGCAGCTCCCCCGCCTCCTACAATGAGCAGTTCTTC. Encoded protein: CASSSPASYNEQFF. Using reference TRBV7-9 and TRBJ2-1 for the parts outside the CDR3, the full variable domain is DTGVSQNPRHKITKRGQNVTFRCDPISEHNRLYWYRQTLGQGPEFLTYFQNEAQLEKSRLLSDRFSAERPKGSFSTLEIQRTEQGDSAMYLCASSSPASYNEQFFGPGTRLTVL.